This is a list of T cell receptor beta chains from one sample in a study of blood T cell repertoires in COVID-19. TCRdb's copy holds only in-frame clones and misses some; the assay was immunoSEQ multiplex PCR. The repertoire includes about 160,000 clones, roughly 91% of them detected once, and 3.5% to 5% sits in the top ten. The sequencing sample was made of peripheral blood. The origin of the receptors is a woman in her 50s with acute or convalescent COVID-19. The CDR3 runs from the conserved cysteine through the conserved F or W. D genes are given only for firm matches. Size tells how often a clone was seen (once, few, many) or the class of an expanded clone, and some rows leave it out.

D gene	V gene	J gene	clone size	CDR3 DNA	CDR3 protein
-	TRBV7-8	TRBJ1-3	-	TGTGCCAGCAGCTTAGGGCCGACTGGAAACACCATATATTTT	CASSLGPTGNTIYF
-	TRBV5-1	TRBJ2-7	-	TGCGCCAGCAGCTTATTAAGCGACGAGCAGTACTTC	CASSLLSDEQYF
TRBD2	TRBV28	TRBJ2-7	-	TGTGCCAGCTGTAGCGGGATGACCTACGAGCAGTACTTC	CASCSGMTYEQYF
-	TRBV24-1	TRBJ1-1	-	TGTGCCACCAGTGTCCGGAGGCAGATAAACACTGAAGCTTTCTTT	CATSVRRQINTEAFF
TRBD1	TRBV2	TRBJ2-2	-	TGTGCCAGCAGGACAGGGGGCGCGGGGACCGGGGAGCTGTTTTTT	CASRTGGAGTGELFF
-	TRBV7-2	TRBJ2-3	-	TGTGCCAGCAGCTTAGAAAGGCCGGGAGCCATCACAGATACGCAGTATTTT	CASSLERPGAITDTQYF
-	TRBV7-9	TRBJ2-7	-	TGTGCCAGCAGCTTTGCGGGATACGAGCAGTACTTC	CASSFAGYEQYF
-	TRBV9	TRBJ1-2	few	TGTGCCAGCAGCTTAGAACCAGGGTACTATGGCTACACCTTC	CASSLEPGYYGYTF
-	TRBV14	TRBJ2-1	-	TGTGCCAGCAGCCACGCGGGCATAGCTAGCAATGAGCAGTTCTTC	CASSHAGIASNEQFF
TRBD1	TRBV5-6	TRBJ1-2	-	TGTGCCAGCAGCTTGGGCCGGGACAGGAGTAACTATGGCTACACCTTC	CASSLGRDRSNYGYTF
-	TRBV12-5	TRBJ1-2	-	TGTGCTAGTGGTAACGAGCCGGCGGGCTACTATGGCTACACCTTC	CASGNEPAGYYGYTF
TRBD1	TRBV6-5	TRBJ2-7	few	TGTGCCAGCAGTTACTCGACAGGGACCTACGAGCAGTACTTC	CASSYSTGTYEQYF
-	TRBV6-5	TRBJ1-1	-	TGTGCCAGCAGTTACTCGTCGGGGGAAAGAGTCACTGAAGCTTTCTTT	CASSYSSGERVTEAFF
TRBD1	TRBV30	TRBJ1-3	-	TGTGCCTGGAGTGATACTTACAGGGGTCGTGACACCATATATTTT	CAWSDTYRGRDTIYF
TRBD1	TRBV10-3	TRBJ1-2	-	TGTGCCATCAGCGGATCATGGGACAGGGGATATGGCTACACCTTC	CAISGSWDRGYGYTF
TRBD1	TRBV19	TRBJ2-7	-	TGTGCCAGTAGTGAGGGGGCATCCTACGAGCAGTACTTC	CASSEGASYEQYF
-	TRBV19	TRBJ2-7	-	TGTGCCAGCAAAGAGGGGGACAAGCAGTACTTC	CASKEGDKQYF
-	TRBV28	TRBJ1-5	-	TGTGCCAGCAGTTTGGTCAGGGGCGGACAGCCCCAGCATTTT	CASSLVRGGQPQHF